This T cell receptor (beta chain) was identified in a study of blood T cell repertoires in COVID-19. Germline-derived CDR1 and CDR2 are SGHDT and YYEEEE. V shed 4 bases, J shed 5 bases, and the junction held 11 bases outside the gene matches. The CDR3 sequence is 15 residues long. Clones were read by immunoSEQ multiplex PCR, and TCRdb kept only the in-frame ones, dropping some. This table has 81,000 or so clones, about 88% appearing once. The clonotype originates from a man between 65 and 80 years old with active or convalescent COVID-19. The chain employs TRBV5-6 and TRBJ2-5; 7 bases are shared with TRBD1. Sample: peripheral blood. CDR3 sequence (DNA): TGTGCCAGCAGCCACCGACGCAACAGGGGTGAGACCCAGTACTTC. Amino acid sequence: CASSHRRNRGETQYF.